This section outlines one TCR beta chain sequence together with its context. Only in-frame clones appear in the TCRdb table, and some are missing; sequencing was by immunoSEQ multiplex PCR. Of around 370,000 clones in the sample, around 87% are singletons; the top ten hold about 6%. J was trimmed by 5 bases and V by 3 bases; bases with no gene match: 15. This CDR3 is built from 17 residues. Germline values: CDR1 MRHNA, CDR2 SNTAGT. The sample originates from a study of blood T cell repertoires in COVID-19. Study-level information: Acute and convalescent COVID-19 specimens originated in the United States, Italy and Spain.

The material sequenced was peripheral blood. The V call is TRBV6-4, the J call TRBJ2-7, with TRBD2 matching over 8 bases. The clonotype was recovered from a woman between 50 and 59 years old with COVID-19, enrolled during active disease. The CDR3: CASSDTYEKREKDEQYF. As DNA, the CDR3 is TGTGCCAGCAGTGATACGTACGAGAAGCGGGAGAAGGACGAGCAGTACTTC.